This TCR beta chain was identified during a study of early T cells in non-severe SARS-CoV-2 infection. This CDR3 comprises 14 residues. CDR1 and CDR2 (germline): SNHLY, FYNNEI. V was clipped by 2 bases and J by 10 bases, with 12 bases between them. TCRdb re-analysed the 5' RACE reads in MiXCR, keeping a single row per CDR3 protein. The data hold approximately 110,000 distinct CDR3 sequences, with about 15% observed a single time. The specimen was whole blood. The chain combines TRBV2 with TRBJ1-6, with D perhaps TRBD1 (6 bases). The source of this sequence is an adult who was a healthcare worker with PCR-confirmed SARS-CoV-2 infection or an uninfected control (not recorded which). CDR3 loop: CASSETGRGSPLHF. CDR3 DNA: TGTGCCAGCAGTGAAACAGGGCGAGGGTCACCCCTCCACTTT.